This entry features one TCR beta chain sequence. What it binds is not known. The patients all showed relapse after autologous stem cell transplantation, while their brentuximab vedotin exposure varied. Produced via immunoSEQ multiplex PCR; TCRdb's table is partial and in-frame only. Of around 18,000 clones in the sample, around 79% were seen once. V gave up 4 bases and J gave up 7 bases; unmatched junction bases: 14. Per the germline V gene, CDR1 is SGHRS and CDR2 is YFSETQ. The length of the CDR3 is 15 residues. The sample is drawn from a study of PD-1 blockade in classical Hodgkin lymphoma. Study-level points and caveats: Reports indicated that newly diagnosed patients had lower baseline TCR diversity than healthy donors did. Those starting nivolumab under 1 year post-ASCT were excluded.

Sequencing was performed on peripheral blood mononuclear cells (PBMCs), taken before the second cycle of nivolumab. This chain connects TRBV5-1 to TRBJ2-7, with 7 bases identical to TRBD1. This TCR was sampled from a human donor with classical Hodgkin lymphoma. CDR3 sequence: CASSRTRDSIREQYF. DNA of the CDR3: TGCGCCAGCAGCCGGACCCGGGACAGCATAAGGGAGCAGTACTTC.